This T cell receptor beta chain was recorded in a study of Graves' ophthalmopathy and Graves' hyperthyroidism. Each hyperthyroidism patient was newly diagnosed, with under 2 months' duration, and aged 18 to 65. If patients had other autoimmune diseases, uncontrolled infections, pregnancy or lactation, they were excluded. General study points: Blood was where most expanded thyroid clonotypes above 0.001 frequency also turned up.

V lost 4 bases to trimming and J lost 6 bases, with 19 bases between them. This CDR3 is built from 15 residues. Germline CDR1 and CDR2: SGHVS and FQNEAQ. Investigators amplified TCR beta CDR3 regions from RNA transcripts. The first round was an RT-PCR with HTBI primers, and the second round was a multiplex PCR. TCRdb called the multiplex PCR reads again in MiXCR, with one record for every CDR3 protein. The data hold around 1.1 million distinct CDR3 sequences, with 36% observed a single time. In its sample, this clonotype was seen many times. Its matching antigen is unknown. This rearrangement joins TRBV7-8 to TRBJ2-7, with D perhaps TRBD1 or TRBD2 (5 bases each). The specimen was peripheral blood or thyroid tissue (not recorded which). The source is an adult man with Graves' hyperthyroidism. The CDR3 spells CASSSSRDLRGEQYF. CDR3 nucleotide sequence: TGTGCCAGCAGCTCAAGCCGGGACCTCCGTGGCGAGCAGTACTTC. The full variable domain, rest sourced from reference TRBV7-8 and TRBJ2-7, is GAGVSQSPRYKVAKRGQDVALRCDPISGHVSLFWYQQALGQGPEFLTYFQNEAQLDKSGLPSDRFFAERPEGSVSTLKIQRTQQEDSAVYLCASSSSRDLRGEQYFGPGTRLTVT.